The 23 T cell receptor beta chains listed next were all sequenced from one sample in a study of shared clonotypes between healthy human individuals. Clones were sequenced by immunoSEQ multiplex PCR, and TCRdb holds only the in-frame ones, with some missing. The repertoire includes roughly 2,300,000 clones, approximately 90% of them detected once, and 0.3% to 0.45% sits in the top ten. Sequenced: naive CD4+ T cells from PBMCs. Noted subset: CD45RA+ positively selected. All receptors come from a man in his late teens or twenties in good health. Some clones in this sample may be carry-over from other donors' samples.

The chain recombines TRBV5-1 with TRBJ2-2; the match to TRBD2 covers 10 bases. In germline, CDR1 is SGHRS, CDR2 YFSETQ. The CDR3 length is 20 residues. The V segment lost 4 bases and the J segment 4 bases; nucleotides outside the gene matches: 19. DNA for the CDR3: TGCGCCAGCAGCCCGCTTCAGGGGCTAGCGGGAGAGGCGGGCACCGGGGAGCTGTTTTTT. It encodes CASSPLQGLAGEAGTGELFF.

Comments on this clone: The sample contains more than one DNA sequence encoding this CDR3. The chain's CDR3 is CASSLSGTGELFF. DNA of the CDR3: TGTGCCAGCAGTTTATCGGGGACCGGGGAGCTGTTTTTT. The V call is TRBV28, the J call TRBJ2-2; possible D gene TRBD2, 5 bases. V was clipped by 1 base and J by 5 bases, with 5 bases between them. The CDR3 length is 13 residues. Germline CDR1 is MDHEN and CDR2 is SYDVKM.

The chain recombines TRBV28 with TRBJ1-2, with D perhaps TRBD1 (5 bases). Trimming left V 2 bases short and J 8 bases short, with 12 bases between. The germline V gene encodes CDR1 MDHEN and CDR2 SYDVKM. CDR3 length: 13 residues. CDR3 nucleotides: TGTGCCAGCAGTTTAGTCGGGACGTCCGGCTACACCTTC. Translation gives CASSLVGTSGYTF.

The rearrangement uses TRBV2 and TRBJ1-1, with D possibly being TRBD1 (6 bases). Germline V gives CDR1 SNHLY, CDR2 FYNNEI. This CDR3 spans 16 amino acids. Trimming cost V 2 bases and J 2 bases, with 15 bases left between them. The CDR3 nucleotides are TGTGCCAGCAGTGAAAGTGTCCGACAGGTAAACACTGAAGCTTTCTTT. Encoded protein: CASSESVRQVNTEAFF.

This rearrangement joins TRBV30 to TRBJ2-7; 9 bases are a match to TRBD1. V was clipped by 5 bases and J by 0 bases; unmatched bases: 5. CDR1 is GTSNPN, CDR2 SVGIG, per germline (reference sequence). This CDR3 comprises 14 residues. CDR3 amino acids: CAWAGTGSSYEQYF. CDR3 coding DNA: TGTGCCTGGGCCGGGACAGGGAGCTCCTACGAGCAGTACTTC. The full variable domain, rest sourced from reference TRBV30 and TRBJ2-7, is SQTIHQWPATLVQPVGSPLSLECTVEGTSNPNLYWYRQAAGRGLQLLFYSVGIGQISSEVPQNLSASRPQDRQFILSSKKLLLSDSGFYLCAWAGTGSSYEQYFGPGTRLTVT.

The rearrangement links TRBV5-4 to TRBJ2-2, with no clear D. Trimming stripped 1 base from V and 6 bases from J, with 7 bases between. CDR1 and CDR2 (germline): SGHNT, YYREEE (reference sequence). This CDR3 is built from 13 residues. Here the CDR3 DNA reads TGTGCCAGCAGCTTGCCTAGTGCCGGGGAGCTGTTTTTT. It encodes CASSLPSAGELFF.

This chain links TRBV28 with TRBJ1-2, with 7 nucleotides matching TRBD1. The trim removed 6 bases at V and 6 bases at J, leaving 10 bases unmatched. The germline CDR1 and CDR2 sequences are MDHEN and SYDVKM. This CDR3 contains 14 residues. CDR3 region: CASSRDGTANGYTF. In DNA form, the CDR3 reads TGTGCCAGCAGCAGGGACGGGACAGCAAATGGCTACACCTTC.

This clone showed up just once. This chain uses TRBV10-2 with TRBJ2-7, with D possibly being TRBD1 (5 bases). The germline V gene has CDR1 WSHSY and CDR2 SAAADI. Trimming removed 4 bases from V and 2 bases from J, with 9 bases in between. The CDR3 runs 13 residues. The DNA for the CDR3 is TGCGCCAGCAGTGTCTGGGGCCCCTACGAGCAGTACTTC. Translated: CASSVWGPYEQYF.

The rearrangement links TRBV5-1 to TRBJ2-2, with TRBD1 matching over 7 bases. Germline CDR1 reads SGHRS; CDR2 reads YFSETQ. There are 15 residues in the CDR3. The V gene end was trimmed by 6 bases and the J gene end by 2 bases; junction bases not matched to a gene: 7. CDR3 nucleotide sequence: TGCGCCAGCAAGACCGGGACAGAAAACACCGGGGAGCTGTTTTTT. Translating gives CASKTGTENTGELFF.

This chain uses TRBV28 with TRBJ2-3; TRBD1 matches 9 bases. This CDR3 is 16 amino acids long. The germline CDR1 and CDR2 sequences are MDHEN and SYDVKM. The ends lost 1 base at V and 3 bases at J; junction bases unmatched: 5. CDR3: CASSLLGTGTTDTQYF. DNA of the CDR3: TGTGCCAGCAGTTTATTAGGGACAGGGACGACAGATACGCAGTATTTT. The entire variable domain, with the rest obtained from reference TRBV28 and TRBJ2-3, is as follows: DVKVTQSSRYLVKRTGEKVFLECVQDMDHENMFWYRQDPGLGLRLIYFSYDVKMKEKGDIPEGYSVSREKKERFSLILESASTNQTSMYLCASSLLGTGTTDTQYFGPGTRLTVL.

The chain employs TRBV5-1 and TRBJ1-2; D remains ambiguous. V shed 4 bases and J shed 3 bases, with 13 bases lying between them. Looked up from germline, CDR1 is SGHRS and CDR2 is YFSETQ. The CDR3 loop spans 14 amino acids. In DNA form, the CDR3 reads TGCGCCAGCAGCGTAGGAGGTGCGTACTATGGCTACACCTTC. It encodes CASSVGGAYYGYTF.

This clone was observed once. The chain employs TRBV5-1 and TRBJ2-3, with 7 bases that match TRBD2. V was pared by 6 bases and J by 0 bases, with 10 bases of the junction left unmatched. Looked up from germline, CDR1 is SGHRS and CDR2 is YFSETQ. This CDR3 region has 16 residues. CDR3 nucleotides: TGCGCCAGCATACGAAGCGGGGCGAGGAGCACAGATACGCAGTATTTT. It translates to CASIRSGARSTDTQYF.

V usage is TRBV25-1 and J usage is TRBJ1-2, with D uncertain. V lost 1 base and J 8 bases, leaving 14 bases between the germline ends. Germline V CDR1 and CDR2: MGHDK, SYGVNS. The CDR3 consists of 14 residues. This CDR3 reads CASSEFVSLNGYTF. The CDR3 nucleotides read TGTGCCAGCAGTGAATTTGTCAGCCTGAACGGCTACACCTTC.

V usage is TRBV7-2 and J usage is TRBJ1-1; D unresolved. Germline V CDR1 and CDR2: SGHTA, FQGNSA. The V end lost 1 base, the J end lost 6 bases, and 12 bases lay between the germline ends. The CDR3 sequence is 14 residues long. The CDR3 DNA reads TGTGCCAGCAGCTTAGTCCTCAGTGTCGCTGAAGCTTTCTTT. Protein sequence: CASSLVLSVAEAFF.

This chain uses TRBV18 with TRBJ1-5; TRBD1 matches 8 bases. CDR1 is KGHSH and CDR2 is LQKENI in the germline V gene. This CDR3 has 14 amino acids. Unmatched junction bases numbered 1, after V lost 4 bases and J lost 2 bases. CDR3 protein: CASSLTGGNQPQHF. The CDR3 DNA sequence: TGTGCCAGCTCACTGACAGGGGGCAATCAGCCCCAGCATTTT. The variable domain in full, completed from reference TRBV18 and TRBJ1-5, reads NAGVMQNPRHLVRRRGQEARLRCSPMKGHSHVYWYRQLPEEGLKFMVYLQKENIIDESGMPKERFSAEFPKEGPSILRIQQVVRGDSAAYFCASSLTGGNQPQHFGDGTRLSIL.

This clone has more than one count but fewer than ten. V and J are TRBV7-9 and TRBJ1-4, with D unresolved. The CDR3 contains 14 residues. Trimming removed 3 bases at V and 8 bases at J, with 13 bases between. CDR1 is SEHNR and CDR2 is FQNEAQ in the germline V gene (reference sequence). The CDR3 sequence: CASSFPPTDEKLFF. The CDR3 DNA sequence: TGTGCCAGCAGCTTCCCTCCGACGGACGAAAAACTGTTTTTT.

The chain combines TRBV25-1 with TRBJ1-1; perhaps TRBD1 as D (5 bases). Deletions cut 5 bases from V and 11 bases from J, with 24 bases between. Germline CDR1 is MGHDK and CDR2 is SYGVNS. This CDR3 is 15 amino acids long. The CDR3 here is CASSHSGPTEGWAFF. As DNA, the CDR3 is TGTGCCAGCAGTCATTCCGGGCCCACTGAGGGGTGGGCTTTCTTT.

The V gene is TRBV7-2, the J gene TRBJ2-2; either TRBD1 or TRBD2 may fit D (5 bases each). This CDR3 contains 16 residues. In germline, CDR1 is SGHTA, CDR2 FQGNSA. V shed 1 base and J shed 1 base, with 10 bases lying between them. CDR3 nucleotides: TGTGCCAGCAGCTTAGAGGGACCCCGGAACACCGGGGAGCTGTTTTTT. Amino acids: CASSLEGPRNTGELFF. The full variable domain, in which reference TRBV7-2 and TRBJ2-2 provide the parts outside the CDR3, is GAGVSQSPSNKVTEKGKDVELRCDPISGHTALYWYRQSLGQGLEFLIYFQGNSAPDKSGLPSDRFSAERTGGSVSTLTIQRTQQEDSAVYLCASSLEGPRNTGELFFGEGSRLTVL.

The chain combines TRBV7-3 with TRBJ1-1; tentatively, D is TRBD1 (5 bases). The length of the CDR3 is 14 residues. V lost 2 bases to trimming and J lost 5 bases, with 12 bases between them. Per the germline V gene, CDR1 is SGHTA and CDR2 is FQGTGA. This chain's CDR3 is CASSLRQGGTEAFF. The DNA for the CDR3 is TGTGCCAGCAGCTTACGGCAGGGAGGTACTGAAGCTTTCTTT. Full variable domain (remainder filled in from reference TRBV7-3 and TRBJ1-1): GAGVSQTPSNKVTEKGKYVELRCDPISGHTALYWYRQSLGQGPEFLIYFQGTGAADDSGLPNDRFFAVRPEGSVSTLKIQRTERGDSAVYLCASSLRQGGTEAFFGQGTRLTVV.

The gene calls are TRBV7-9 and TRBJ1-2, with TRBD1 matching 9 bases. CDR1 is SEHNR, CDR2 FQNEAQ, per germline (reference sequence). The CDR3 contains 14 residues. V shed 6 bases, J shed 8 bases, and the junction held 10 bases outside the gene matches. The CDR3 reads CASSTLGQGNGYTF. DNA for the CDR3: TGTGCCAGCAGTACGTTAGGACAGGGGAACGGCTACACCTTC. The whole variable domain, remainder taken from reference TRBV7-9 and TRBJ1-2, is DTGVSQNPRHKITKRGQNVTFRCDPISEHNRLYWYRQTLGQGPEFLTYFQNEAQLEKSRLLSDRFSAERPKGSFSTLEIQRTEQGDSAMYLCASSTLGQGNGYTFGSGTRLTVV.

A remark on this clone: Other DNA sequences in this sample translate to the same CDR3. This chain uses TRBV28 with TRBJ2-6; D is uncertain. CDR1 is MDHEN and CDR2 is SYDVKM in the germline V gene. The CDR3 contains 15 residues. Trimming shortened V by 5 bases and J by 0 bases, and 8 bases separated the two germline ends. This chain's CDR3 is CASSLQYSGANVLTF. CDR3 DNA sequence: TGTGCCAGCAGTCTACAGTACTCTGGGGCCAACGTCCTGACTTTC.

The rearrangement links TRBV4-2 to TRBJ2-4; TRBD2 matches at 13 bases. This CDR3 is 16 amino acids long. Germline CDR1 is LGHNA and CDR2 is YNFKEQ. V lost 0 bases to trimming and J lost 6 bases; unmatched junction nucleotides: 2. The CDR3 sequence is CASSQDRTSGRNIQYF. CDR3 bases: TGTGCCAGCAGCCAAGATAGGACTAGCGGGAGAAACATTCAGTACTTC.

This clone was seen only a few times. Other DNA sequences in the same sample also yield this CDR3. V usage is TRBV25-1 and J usage is TRBJ2-1; D gene ambiguous. Germline values: CDR1 MGHDK, CDR2 SYGVNS. Trimming left V 4 bases short and J 4 bases short, with 2 bases between. The CDR3 is 11 residues long. CDR3 in amino acids: CASSGYNEQFF. The CDR3 DNA is TGTGCCAGCAGTGGGTACAATGAGCAGTTCTTC. Combining the CDR3 with reference TRBV25-1 and TRBJ2-1 gives the whole variable domain EADIYQTPRYLVIGTGKKITLECSQTMGHDKMYWYQQDPGMELHLIHYSYGVNSTEKGDLSSESTVSRIRTEHFPLTLESARPSHTSQYLCASSGYNEQFFGPGTRLTVL.